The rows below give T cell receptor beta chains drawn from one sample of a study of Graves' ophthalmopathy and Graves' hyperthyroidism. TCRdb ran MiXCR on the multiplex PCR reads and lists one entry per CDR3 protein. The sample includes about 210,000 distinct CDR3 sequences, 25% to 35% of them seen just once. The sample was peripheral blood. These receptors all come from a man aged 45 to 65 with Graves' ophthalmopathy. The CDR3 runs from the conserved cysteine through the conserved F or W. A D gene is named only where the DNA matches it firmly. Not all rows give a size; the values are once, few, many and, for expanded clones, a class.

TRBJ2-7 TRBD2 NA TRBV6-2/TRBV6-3 TGTGCCAGCAGCTCTACTACTAGCGGGAGCTACCGCTCCTACGAGCAGTACTTC CASSSTTSGSYRSYEQYF
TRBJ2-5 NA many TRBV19 TGTGCCAGTAGCCTCTCCATAGGGGGGCACTCAATCCAGGAGACCCAGTACTTC CASSLSIGGHSIQETQYF
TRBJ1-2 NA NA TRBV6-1 TGTGCCAGCAGTGAATGGTCAGCGGCTAACTATGGCTACACCTTC CASSEWSAANYGYTF
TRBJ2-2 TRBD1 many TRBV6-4 TGTGCCAGCAGTGACGGACAGGGTTCCGGGGAGCTGTTTTTT CASSDGQGSGELFF
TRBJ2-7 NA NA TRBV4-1 TGCGCCAGCAGCCAAGGGCCCCAAATCCTTTCCAACGAGCAGTACTTC CASSQGPQILSNEQYF
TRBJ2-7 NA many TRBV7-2 TGTGCCAGCAGCTCGATACCGGGCGGTGATTCCTACGAGCAGTACTTC CASSSIPGGDSYEQYF
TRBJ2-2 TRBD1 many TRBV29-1 TGCAGCGTGGCGACAGGGGGATGGGGCGGGGAGCTGTTTTTT CSVATGGWGGELFF
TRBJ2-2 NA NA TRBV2 TGTGCCAGCAGTAGAGTCCAGGGTTCCACCGGGGAGCTGTTTTTT CASSRVQGSTGELFF
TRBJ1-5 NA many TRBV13 TGTGCCAGCAGCCCCCTCTGGTCGGGGGATAACAATCAGCCCCAGCATTTT CASSPLWSGDNNQPQHF
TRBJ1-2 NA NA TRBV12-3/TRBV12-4 TGTGCCAGCAGTTTAGTGGGGGCGTACTATGGCTACACCTTC CASSLVGAYYGYTF
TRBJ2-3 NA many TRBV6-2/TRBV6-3 TGTGCCAGCAGTTACTCGAGCGGAAGCACAGATACGCAGTATTTT CASSYSSGSTDTQYF
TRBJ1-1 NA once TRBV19 TGTGCCAGTAGTATCGGGACCGAGGGCATGTTCACTGAAGCTTTCTTT CASSIGTEGMFTEAFF
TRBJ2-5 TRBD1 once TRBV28 TGTGCCAGCAGTTCGTATTGGGACAGGGAAAAAGAGACCCAGTACTTC CASSSYWDREKETQYF
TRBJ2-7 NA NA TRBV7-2 TGTGCCAGCAGCTCGAGAATGCGGAACTACGAGCAGTACTTC CASSSRMRNYEQYF
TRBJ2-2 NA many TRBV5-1 TGCGCCAGCAGCTTGGCCGGGACGGACACCGGGGAGCTGTTTTTT CASSLAGTDTGELFF
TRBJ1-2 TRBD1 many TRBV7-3 TGTGCCAGCAGACCGGGACAGGGGGCGGTTGGCTACACCTTC CASRPGQGAVGYTF
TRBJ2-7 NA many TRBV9 TGTGCCAGCAGCGTCGATGTCGGGAACTACGAGCAGTACTTC CASSVDVGNYEQYF
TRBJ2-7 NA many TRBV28 TGTGCCAGCAGGGACTACTCCTACGAGCAGTACTTC CASRDYSYEQYF
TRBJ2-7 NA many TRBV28 TGTGCCATTGCAATATTTTCCTACGAGCAGTACTTC CAIAIFSYEQYF
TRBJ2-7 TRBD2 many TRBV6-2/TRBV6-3 TGTGCCAGCAGTAAGGGACTAGCGGGAGGCTCCTACGAGCAGTACTTC CASSKGLAGGSYEQYF
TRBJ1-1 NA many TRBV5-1 TGCGCCAGCAGCTTGGGAGGACAGAAGAACACTGAAGCTTTCTTT CASSLGGQKNTEAFF
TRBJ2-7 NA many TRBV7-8 TGTGCCAGCAGCTCGATGGCCTACGAGCAGTACTTC CASSSMAYEQYF
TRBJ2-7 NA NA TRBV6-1 TGTGCCAGCAGCTCCCCAGCGATTTCCTACGAGCAGTACTTC CASSSPAISYEQYF